This paragraph reports one T cell receptor beta chain. Its cognate antigen is unknown. This specimen comes from a study of early T cells in non-severe SARS-CoV-2 infection. As for the study in general: Chains stayed unpaired after sequencing of bulk RNA from unsorted whole blood.

Findings and caveats of the study: Database matching using VDJdb favored anti-spike CD8 responses, with private and CD4 specificities left missing.

Unique molecular identifiers were affixed to single, distinct cDNA molecules. MiXCR, run by TCRdb on the 5' RACE reads, gives a single entry per CDR3 protein. The data show some 49,000 distinct CDR3 sequences, with around 8% seen just once and roughly 4.2% held by the top ten. Germline CDR1 is MDHEN and CDR2 is SYDVKM. The J segment lost 5 bases and the V segment lost 6 bases, leaving 5 bases of the junction unmatched. The CDR3 has 14 residues. V is TRBV28 and J is TRBJ2-1; 9 nucleotides align to TRBD2. The source is an adult who was a healthcare worker with PCR-confirmed SARS-CoV-2 infection or an uninfected control (not recorded which). The sample comprised whole blood. DNA of the CDR3: TGTGCCAGCAGAAAACTAGCGGGTAACAATGAGCAGTTCTTC. Translated: CASRKLAGNNEQFF. Together with reference TRBV28 and TRBJ2-1, the CDR3 gives the full variable domain: DVKVTQSSRYLVKRTGEKVFLECVQDMDHENMFWYRQDPGLGLRLIYFSYDVKMKEKGDIPEGYSVSREKKERFSLILESASTNQTSMYLCASRKLAGNNEQFFGPGTRLTVL.